This is a list of T cell receptor beta chains from one sample in a study of blood T cell repertoires in COVID-19. The repertoire was sequenced with immunoSEQ multiplex PCR; TCRdb's copy has only in-frame clones and lacks some. The sample carries 350,000 to 500,000 clones, about 88% recorded once. The sequenced material came from PBMCs or T cells enriched from blood (not recorded which). The receptor set was obtained from a woman between 18 and 29 years old who had been exposed to COVID-19. Both conserved end residues are part of each CDR3. Each record gives: CDR3 protein, CDR3 DNA, D gene, V gene, clone size, J gene. D genes are given only for firm matches. Clone size is stated in some rows and not others, as once, few, many or a class when expanded.

CASGTGLGYTF | TGTGCCAGCGGGACAGGGCTTGGCTACACCTTC | TRBD1 | TRBV2 | - | TRBJ1-2
CATSSKLQETQYF | TGTGCCACCAGCAGTAAACTCCAAGAGACCCAGTACTTC | - | TRBV15 | few | TRBJ2-5
CASSLTGVSPLHF | TGTGCCAGCAGTTTGACAGGGGTCTCACCCCTCCACTTT | TRBD1 | TRBV28 | - | TRBJ1-6
CASSRDTYSTDTQYF | TGTGCCAGCAGCCGGGACACCTATAGCACAGATACGCAGTATTTT | - | TRBV6-5 | once | TRBJ2-3
CASSLSVSETQYF | TGTGCCAGCAGTCTCAGCGTGTCAGAGACCCAGTACTTC | - | TRBV5-5 | few | TRBJ2-5
CASSTRQAHHCWTLHF | TGTGCCAGCAGCACAAGACAGGCCCATCATTGTTGGACCCTCCACTTT | - | TRBV21-1 | - | TRBJ1-6
CASSQWQGVAYEQYF | TGTGCCAGCAGCCAGTGGCAGGGGGTGGCCTACGAGCAGTACTTC | TRBD1 | TRBV7-6 | - | TRBJ2-7
CASSLALRGHEKLFF | TGTGCCAGCAGCTTAGCGCTTAGGGGCCATGAAAAACTGTTTTTT | - | TRBV7-8 | few | TRBJ1-4
CASSRGGVETQYF | TGTGCCAGCAGCAGGGGCGGTGTTGAGACCCAGTACTTC | - | TRBV7-2 | - | TRBJ2-5
CASSPGVQPQHF | TGTGCCAGCAGTCCAGGCGTGCAGCCCCAGCATTTT | - | TRBV28 | - | TRBJ1-5
CATSEGQGIQETQYF | TGTGCCACCAGTGAGGGGCAGGGGATACAAGAGACCCAGTACTTC | - | TRBV24-1 | once | TRBJ2-5
CASGTGSVEKLFF | TGTGCCAGCGGGACAGGGAGTGTTGAAAAACTGTTTTTT | TRBD1 | TRBV28 | - | TRBJ1-4
CASSPDRHEQYF | TGTGCCAGCAGTCCCGACAGACACGAGCAGTACTTC | - | TRBV6-2/TRBV6-3 | - | TRBJ2-7
CASSQDSLGGINEQFF | TGCGCCAGCAGCCAAGATAGTTTGGGAGGGATCAATGAGCAGTTCTTC | TRBD2 | TRBV4-3 | - | TRBJ2-1
CASSLTGNGNSPLHF | TGTGCCAGCAGCTTAACAGGGAATGGAAATTCACCCCTCCACTTT | - | TRBV7-9 | - | TRBJ1-6
CAISEFTGGSEQYF | TGTGCCATCAGTGAGTTCACAGGTGGCTCCGAGCAGTACTTC | - | TRBV10-3 | - | TRBJ2-7
CASSQDLIAGGPREQYF | TGCGCCAGCAGCCAAGATCTTATAGCGGGGGGGCCCCGCGAGCAGTACTTC | TRBD2 | TRBV4-3 | - | TRBJ2-7
CASSVTAYYNEQFF | TGTGCCAGCAGCGTTACAGCTTATTACAATGAGCAGTTCTTC | - | TRBV5-5 | - | TRBJ2-1
CASSGTDYNSPLHF | TGTGCCAGCAGTGGGACAGATTATAATTCACCCCTCCACTTT | - | TRBV2 | - | TRBJ1-6
CASSRLAGVNSYNEQFF | TGTGCCAGCAGTCGGCTAGCGGGAGTCAACTCCTACAATGAGCAGTTCTTC | TRBD2 | TRBV5-4 | - | TRBJ2-1
CASSFVVAASNEQFF | TGCGCCAGCAGCTTTGTGGTAGCGGCGAGCAATGAGCAGTTCTTC | - | TRBV5-1 | once | TRBJ2-1